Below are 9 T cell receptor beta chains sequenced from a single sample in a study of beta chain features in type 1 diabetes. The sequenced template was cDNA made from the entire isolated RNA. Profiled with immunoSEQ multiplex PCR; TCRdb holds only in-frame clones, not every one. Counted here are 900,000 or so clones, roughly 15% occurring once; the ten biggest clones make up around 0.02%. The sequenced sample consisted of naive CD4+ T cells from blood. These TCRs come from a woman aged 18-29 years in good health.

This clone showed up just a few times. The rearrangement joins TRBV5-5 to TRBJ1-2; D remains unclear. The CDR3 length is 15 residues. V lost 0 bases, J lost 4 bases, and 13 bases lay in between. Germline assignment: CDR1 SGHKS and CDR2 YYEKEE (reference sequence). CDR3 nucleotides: TGTGCCAGCAGCTTGGACAGTGCATGGAGCTATGGCTACACCTTC. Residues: CASSLDSAWSYGYTF.

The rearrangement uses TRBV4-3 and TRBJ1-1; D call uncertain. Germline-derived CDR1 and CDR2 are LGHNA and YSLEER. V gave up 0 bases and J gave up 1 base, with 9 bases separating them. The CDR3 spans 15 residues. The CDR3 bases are TGCGCCAGCAGCCAAGACAGGTCGGGGAACACTGAAGCTTTCTTT. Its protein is CASSQDRSGNTEAFF.

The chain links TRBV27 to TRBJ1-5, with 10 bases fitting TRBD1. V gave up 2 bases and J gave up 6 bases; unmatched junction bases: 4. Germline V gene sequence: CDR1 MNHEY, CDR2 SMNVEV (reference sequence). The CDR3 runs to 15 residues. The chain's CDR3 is CASSLRQGAGQPQHF. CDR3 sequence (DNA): TGTGCCAGCAGTTTAAGACAGGGGGCCGGTCAGCCCCAGCATTTT.

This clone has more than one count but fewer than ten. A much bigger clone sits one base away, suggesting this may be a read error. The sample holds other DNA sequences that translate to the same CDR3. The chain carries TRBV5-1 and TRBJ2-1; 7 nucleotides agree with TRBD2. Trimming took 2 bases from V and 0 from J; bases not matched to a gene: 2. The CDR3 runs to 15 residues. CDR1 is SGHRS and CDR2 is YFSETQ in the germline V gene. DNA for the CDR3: TGCGCCAGCAGCTTAGCGGGGAGCTCCTACAATGAGCAGTTCTTC. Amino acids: CASSLAGSSYNEQFF.

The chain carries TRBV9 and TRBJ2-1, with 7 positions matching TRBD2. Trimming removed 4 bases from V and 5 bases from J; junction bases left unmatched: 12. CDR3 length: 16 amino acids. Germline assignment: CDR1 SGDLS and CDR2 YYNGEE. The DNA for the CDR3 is TGTGCCAGCAGCCTCGGTGGGTGGGCGGGGGACAATGAGCAGTTCTTC. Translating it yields CASSLGGWAGDNEQFF.

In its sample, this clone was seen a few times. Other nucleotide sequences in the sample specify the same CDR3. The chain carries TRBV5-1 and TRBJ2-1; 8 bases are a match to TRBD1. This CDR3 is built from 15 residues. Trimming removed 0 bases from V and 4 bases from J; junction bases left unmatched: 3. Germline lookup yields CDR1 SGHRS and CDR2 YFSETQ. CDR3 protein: CASSLVGQGYNEQFF. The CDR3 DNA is TGCGCCAGCAGCTTGGTTGGACAGGGATACAATGAGCAGTTCTTC.

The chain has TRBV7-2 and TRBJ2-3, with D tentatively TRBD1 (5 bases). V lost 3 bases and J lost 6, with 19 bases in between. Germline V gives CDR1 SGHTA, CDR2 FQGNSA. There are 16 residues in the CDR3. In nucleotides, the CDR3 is TGTGCCAGCAGCTTGAACTTTCGGGCCTCAGGGGATACGCAGTATTTT. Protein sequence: CASSLNFRASGDTQYF. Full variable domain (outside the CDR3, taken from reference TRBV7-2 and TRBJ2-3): GAGVSQSPSNKVTEKGKDVELRCDPISGHTALYWYRQSLGQGLEFLIYFQGNSAPDKSGLPSDRFSAERTGGSVSTLTIQRTQQEDSAVYLCASSLNFRASGDTQYFGPGTRLTVL.

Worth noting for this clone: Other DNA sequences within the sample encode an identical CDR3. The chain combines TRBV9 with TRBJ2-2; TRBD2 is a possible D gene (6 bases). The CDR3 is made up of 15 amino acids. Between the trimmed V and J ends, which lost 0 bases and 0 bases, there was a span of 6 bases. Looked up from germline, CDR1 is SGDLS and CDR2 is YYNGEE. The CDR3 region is CASSVGGANTGELFF. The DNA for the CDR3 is TGTGCCAGCAGCGTAGGGGGGGCGAACACCGGGGAGCTGTTTTTT.

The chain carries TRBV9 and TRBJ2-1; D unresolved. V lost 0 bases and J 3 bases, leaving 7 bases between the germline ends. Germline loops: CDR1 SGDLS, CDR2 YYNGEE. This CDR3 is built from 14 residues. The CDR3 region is CASSVASVYNEQFF. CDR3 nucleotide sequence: TGTGCCAGCAGCGTAGCTTCGGTCTACAATGAGCAGTTCTTC.